This is a list of T cell receptor beta chains from one sample in a study of T cells after yellow fever vaccination. In TCRdb, the 5' RACE reads were re-called with MiXCR into one record per CDR3 protein. The sample yields roughly 310,000 distinct CDR3 sequences, 7.5% to 9% seen once. This specimen was PBMCs, taken on the day of the first yellow fever vaccination. The receptor set was obtained from a man between 18 and 29 years old who received the YFV17D yellow fever vaccine. Each CDR3 is given with its conserved first and last residue. D genes are given only for firm matches. Clone size is shown for a subset of rows, as once, few, many or a class of expanded clone.

v_call: TRBV6-5; j_call: TRBJ1-3; clone_size: NA; d_call: NA; cdr3_nt: TGTGCCAGCAGTTACATTGTGGACTCTGGAAACACCATATATTTT; cdr3_aa: CASSYIVDSGNTIYF
v_call: TRBV7-9; j_call: TRBJ2-7; clone_size: NA; d_call: NA; cdr3_nt: TGTGCCAGCAGCTTAGTTAGTCTAGTCTTCCACGAGCAGTACTTC; cdr3_aa: CASSLVSLVFHEQYF
v_call: TRBV5-1; j_call: TRBJ2-2; clone_size: few; d_call: NA; cdr3_nt: TGCGCCAGCAGCCCCGGCAGCGCGAACACCGGGGAGCTGTTTTTT; cdr3_aa: CASSPGSANTGELFF
v_call: TRBV6-1; j_call: TRBJ2-5; clone_size: many; d_call: TRBD2; cdr3_nt: TGTGCCAGCAGGGTTCAACTAGCGTTATTAGAGACCCAGTACTTC; cdr3_aa: CASRVQLALLETQYF
v_call: TRBV18; j_call: TRBJ1-1; clone_size: NA; d_call: NA; cdr3_nt: TGTGCCAGCTCATCCCCCAACCGAGGAGGAACTGAAGCTTTCTTT; cdr3_aa: CASSSPNRGGTEAFF
v_call: TRBV6-1; j_call: TRBJ1-2; clone_size: NA; d_call: NA; cdr3_nt: TGTGCCAGCGCCGAGGGCATCTTTAACTATGGCTACACCTTC; cdr3_aa: CASAEGIFNYGYTF
v_call: TRBV27; j_call: TRBJ1-1; clone_size: NA; d_call: NA; cdr3_nt: TGTGCCAGCAGTCCAGTCCTCCTGAACACTGAAGCTTTCTTT; cdr3_aa: CASSPVLLNTEAFF
v_call: TRBV5-1; j_call: TRBJ2-3; clone_size: NA; d_call: TRBD1; cdr3_nt: TGCGCCAGCAGCGAAACGACAGGGGGCCCCACAGATACGCAGTATTTT; cdr3_aa: CASSETTGGPTDTQYF
v_call: TRBV2; j_call: TRBJ2-1; clone_size: NA; d_call: TRBD2; cdr3_nt: TGTGCCAGCAGTCCTGGACTAGCGGGGGGTTTGGAGCAGTTCTTC; cdr3_aa: CASSPGLAGGLEQFF
v_call: TRBV27; j_call: TRBJ2-7; clone_size: NA; d_call: NA; cdr3_nt: TGTGCCACCTTCCTAGGTAGCGAGCAGTACTTC; cdr3_aa: CATFLGSEQYF
v_call: TRBV5-4; j_call: TRBJ2-3; clone_size: few; d_call: TRBD2; cdr3_nt: TGTGCCAGCAGCCTGGGGGGGGGGACGATCACAGATACGCAGTATTTT; cdr3_aa: CASSLGGGTITDTQYF
v_call: TRBV7-8; j_call: TRBJ2-7; clone_size: many; d_call: NA; cdr3_nt: TGTGCCAGCAGCTCTCCGGACAGCGAGCAGTACTTC; cdr3_aa: CASSSPDSEQYF
v_call: TRBV9; j_call: TRBJ1-4; clone_size: NA; d_call: NA; cdr3_nt: TGTGCCAGCAGCGTTGGGGGACAAGATGAAAAACTGTTTTTT; cdr3_aa: CASSVGGQDEKLFF
v_call: TRBV28; j_call: TRBJ1-2; clone_size: NA; d_call: TRBD1; cdr3_nt: TGTGCCAGCAGTGAAACAGGGGGAGTTTATGGCTACACCTTC; cdr3_aa: CASSETGGVYGYTF
v_call: TRBV6-5; j_call: TRBJ1-1; clone_size: few; d_call: NA; cdr3_nt: TGTGCCAGCAGTTACTCGCCCTTGATTCTAAAACATAACACTGAAGCTTTCTTT; cdr3_aa: CASSYSPLILKHNTEAFF
v_call: TRBV29-1; j_call: TRBJ2-2; clone_size: few; d_call: NA; cdr3_nt: TGCAGCGTTGAAAAACTAGCTACGAACACCGGGGAGCTGTTTTTT; cdr3_aa: CSVEKLATNTGELFF
v_call: TRBV6-5; j_call: TRBJ2-2; clone_size: NA; d_call: NA; cdr3_nt: TGTGCCAGCCGTGCGGGCGGGGAGCTGTTTTTT; cdr3_aa: CASRAGGELFF
v_call: TRBV20-1; j_call: TRBJ2-5; clone_size: few; d_call: TRBD2; cdr3_nt: TGCAGTGCTACACCGACGGGACTACAAGAGACCCAGTACTTC; cdr3_aa: CSATPTGLQETQYF
v_call: TRBV9; j_call: TRBJ2-1; clone_size: NA; d_call: NA; cdr3_nt: TGTGCCAGCAGCGTAGAGTTAGGGGACAATGAGCAGTTCTTC; cdr3_aa: CASSVELGDNEQFF